Listed here are 25 T cell receptor beta chains from one sample, sequenced in a study of blood T cell repertoires in COVID-19. Method: immunoSEQ multiplex PCR; TCRdb's copy keeps in-frame clones and lacks some. The table lists 300,000 to 400,000 clones, about 89% of them singletons, with over 2% in the top ten. The material sequenced was peripheral blood. Receptor source: an older woman with COVID-19, enrolled during active disease.

This rearrangement joins TRBV7-8 to TRBJ2-2; a possible D gene is TRBD1 (5 bases). CDR1 is SGHVS and CDR2 is FQNEAQ in the germline V gene. The CDR3 extends over 14 amino acids. The V end was cut by 3 bases, the J end by 3 bases, with 8 bases between. For the CDR3, the DNA is TGTGCCAGCAGCTTTAGCAGGGACACCGGGGAGCTGTTTTTT. Amino acid sequence: CASSFSRDTGELFF.

This clone occurred a few times. The V and J genes are TRBV4-1 and TRBJ2-2; D is perhaps TRBD1 (6 bases). The germline V gene has CDR1 MGHRA and CDR2 YSYEKL. The CDR3 has 16 amino acids. Deletions cut 5 bases from V and 1 base from J, with 14 bases between. The CDR3 bases are TGCGCCAGCAGCTTTCCACCGGGACAGAACACCGGGGAGCTGTTTTTT. It translates to CASSFPPGQNTGELFF.

This clone was seen just once. The CDR3 protein is CASSSYRGLAYF. The CDR3 DNA reads TGCGCCAGCAGCTCCTACAGGGGTCTGGCGTACTTC. The rearrangement links TRBV5-1 to TRBJ2-7; 7 bases match TRBD1. The V gene's germline CDR1 is SGHRS and CDR2 YFSETQ. V dropped 3 bases and J dropped 12; count of bases not matched to a gene: 9. The CDR3 length is 12 residues.

The V call is TRBV11-3, the J call TRBJ2-7; tentative D call: TRBD1 (5 bases). CDR1 is SGHNT, CDR2 YENEEA, per germline. The CDR3 sequence is 14 residues long. The ends were cut back, 0 bases at V and 0 bases at J, with 6 bases in the middle. The CDR3 coding sequence is TGTGCCAGCAGCTTAGAAGGGGCCTCCTACGAGCAGTACTTC. This sequence encodes CASSLEGASYEQYF.

V gene TRBV7-6 combines with J gene TRBJ2-5, with TRBD2 matching 8 bases. The length of the CDR3 is 16 residues. Trimming cost V 2 bases and J 4 bases; bases outside gene matches: 9. The V gene's germline CDR1 is SGHVS and CDR2 FNYEAQ. CDR3 loop: CASSLSRGGPSETQYF. In DNA, the CDR3 is TGTGCCAGCAGCTTAAGTCGCGGGGGGCCCTCAGAGACCCAGTACTTC. The full variable domain, completed using reference TRBV7-6 and TRBJ2-5, is GAGVSQSPRYKVTKRGQDVALRCDPISGHVSLYWYRQALGQGPEFLTYFNYEAQQDKSGLPNDRFSAERPEGSISTLTIQRTEQRDSAMYRCASSLSRGGPSETQYFGPGTRLLVL.

The chain employs TRBV20-1 and TRBJ1-5, with a possible D match to TRBD1 (5 bases). V was trimmed by 3 bases and J by 0 bases, leaving 9 bases between them. This CDR3 is 14 amino acids long. Germline-derived CDR1 and CDR2 are DFQATT and SNEGSKA (reference sequence). As DNA, the CDR3 is TGCAGTGCTAGTCAGGGATATAGCAATCAGCCCCAGCATTTT. Its protein is CSASQGYSNQPQHF.

The chain joins TRBV7-3 to TRBJ2-2, with D maybe TRBD2 (5 bases). V lost 5 bases, J lost 1 base, and 8 bases lay in between. Germline V gene lookup returns CDR1 SGHTA and CDR2 FQGTGA. The CDR3 covers 14 residues. The CDR3 DNA follows: TGTGCCAGCAGCGACTACAGGAACACCGGGGAGCTGTTTTTT. It translates to CASSDYRNTGELFF.

The chain uses TRBV7-9 and TRBJ2-3; 10 bases are a match to TRBD2. In germline, CDR1 is SEHNR, CDR2 FQNEAQ (reference sequence). This CDR3 is built from 16 residues. V trimming: 2 bases; J trimming: 6 bases; junction bases outside the gene matches: 8. The CDR3 here is CASSLSQRGGPDTQYF. CDR3 nucleotides: TGTGCCAGCAGCTTATCTCAGCGGGGGGGCCCGGATACGCAGTATTTT.

The chain uses TRBV27 and TRBJ1-2, with D hard to call. Germline CDR1 and CDR2: MNHEY and SMNVEV (reference sequence). V was shortened by 4 bases and J by 2 bases, with 14 bases between the two germline ends. The CDR3 runs to 15 residues. The chain's CDR3 is CASSYRPAGNYGYTF. CDR3 bases: TGTGCCAGCAGTTACCGCCCGGCAGGAAACTATGGCTACACCTTC.

The V gene is TRBV5-4, the J gene TRBJ1-1, with 10 positions matching TRBD1. The CDR3 spans 15 residues. J gave up 7 bases and V 4 bases, and 10 bases lay outside the gene matches. CDR1 and CDR2 from the germline V gene are SGHNT and YYREEE (reference sequence). CDR3 sequence (DNA): TGTGCCAGCAGCCGGGCCGACAGGGGGCGGATTGAAGCTTTCTTT. Amino acid sequence: CASSRADRGRIEAFF.

This clone was detected only once. This sequence joins TRBV5-1 and TRBJ1-3, with 8 nucleotides matching TRBD1. The junction had 5 bases not matched to a gene; V was cut back by 0 bases and J by 6 bases. Germline V gives CDR1 SGHRS, CDR2 YFSETQ. The CDR3 runs 15 residues. This chain's CDR3 is CASSLAGQVENTIYF. The CDR3, as DNA: TGCGCCAGCAGCTTGGCGGGACAGGTTGAAAACACCATATATTTT.

This chain connects TRBV28 to TRBJ1-1, with a tentative D call TRBD1 (5 bases). V lost 5 bases to trimming and J lost 5 bases, with 18 bases between them. This CDR3 is built from 15 residues. CDR1 and CDR2 (germline): MDHEN, SYDVKM. Here the CDR3 DNA reads TGTGCCAGCAGTATTAACACAGGCGGTAGGACTGAAGCTTTCTTT. Protein sequence: CASSINTGGRTEAFF.

This rearrangement joins TRBV7-3 to TRBJ1-5, with a possible D match to TRBD1 (6 bases). The CDR3 runs to 13 residues. Germline-derived CDR1 and CDR2 are SGHTA and FQGTGA. The V end lost 8 bases, the J end lost 6 bases, and 14 bases lay between the germline ends. CDR3 nucleotide sequence: TGTGCCAGCGAGGGGGGGTTCGGTCAGCCCCAGCATTTT. Translated: CASEGGFGQPQHF.

A few counts support this clone. In nucleotides, the CDR3 is TGTGCCAGCAGCCCTCGGGGGGGTGGAGGGAACACTGAAGCTTTCTTT. Residues: CASSPRGGGGNTEAFF. V usage is TRBV7-9 and J usage is TRBJ1-1; TRBD1 is a possible D gene (5 bases). Looked up from germline, CDR1 is SEHNR and CDR2 is FQNEAQ (reference sequence). The CDR3 contains 16 residues. Deletions cut 5 bases from V and 1 base from J, with 17 bases between.

The genes are TRBV4-1 and TRBJ2-5; tentative D call: TRBD1 (7 bases). V was clipped by 3 bases and J by 4 bases, with 12 bases between them. This CDR3 spans 14 amino acids. Germline V gene sequence: CDR1 MGHRA, CDR2 YSYEKL. CDR3 in amino acids: CASSQEGARETQYF. CDR3 coding DNA: TGCGCCAGCAGCCAGGAGGGGGCGAGAGAGACCCAGTACTTC.

The chain couples TRBV6-5 to TRBJ2-7; TRBD1 is a possible D gene (5 bases). CDR1 and CDR2 (germline): MNHEY, SVGAGI. Between the trimmed V and J ends, which lost 2 bases and 0 bases, there was a span of 11 bases. The CDR3 sequence is 15 residues long. The CDR3, as DNA: TGTGCCAGCAGTTACAGGGGTGAGAGCTCCTACGAGCAGTACTTC. This codes for CASSYRGESSYEQYF.

The chain recombines TRBV27 with TRBJ2-3; 10 bases fit TRBD2. Germline V gene data show CDR1 as MNHEY and CDR2 as SMNVEV (reference sequence). J gave up 2 bases and V 2 bases, and 7 bases lay outside the gene matches. The CDR3 is made up of 17 amino acids. This CDR3 reads CASSLQASGGNTDTQYF. The DNA of the CDR3 is TGTGCCAGCAGTTTACAGGCTAGCGGGGGCAACACAGATACGCAGTATTTT.

The chain combines TRBV6-6 with TRBJ1-6; D perhaps matches TRBD1 (5 bases). V lost 10 bases and J lost 4, with 11 bases in between. The germline V gene has CDR1 MNHNY and CDR2 SVGAGI (reference sequence). This CDR3 region has 13 residues. The chain's CDR3 is CAIAGRYNSPLHF. The CDR3 DNA is TGTGCCATCGCGGGACGGTATAATTCACCCCTCCACTTT.

The chain combines TRBV30 with TRBJ1-2, with D perhaps matching TRBD1 (6 bases). CDR1 is GTSNPN, CDR2 SVGIG, per germline (reference sequence). V was pared by 2 bases and J by 5 bases, with 9 bases between. The CDR3 has 12 amino acids. The CDR3 protein is CAWSKGEYGYTF. In DNA, the CDR3 is TGTGCCTGGAGTAAGGGGGAGTATGGCTACACCTTC.

The chain couples TRBV30 to TRBJ1-5; D uncertain. The CDR3 runs 12 residues. Trimming stripped 7 bases from V and 3 bases from J, with 10 bases between. Germline lookup yields CDR1 GTSNPN and CDR2 SVGIG (reference sequence). CDR3 residues: CASGLPNQPQHF. The DNA for the CDR3 is TGTGCCTCGGGTCTTCCCAATCAGCCCCAGCATTTT.

The chain recombines TRBV10-2 with TRBJ1-2, with 7 bases lining up with TRBD1. The CDR3 totals 16 residues. After removal of 2 bases from V and 7 bases from J, the junction contained 13 bases not matched to a gene. Germline V gene data show CDR1 as WSHSY and CDR2 as SAAADI. The DNA for the CDR3 is TGCGCCAGCAGTGAGATAGACAGGGACTTTTACTCTGGCTACACCTTC. Its translation is CASSEIDRDFYSGYTF.

The rearrangement uses TRBV5-5 and TRBJ1-1, with D maybe TRBD1 (6 bases). The CDR3 length is 12 residues. Germline V gene lookup returns CDR1 SGHKS and CDR2 YYEKEE (reference sequence). Trimming pared 4 bases from V and 5 bases from J, leaving 9 bases between. CDR3 nucleotide sequence: TGTGCCAGCAGCGACCAGGGGACTGAAGCTTTCTTT. Amino acid sequence: CASSDQGTEAFF.

This chain uses TRBV15 with TRBJ2-7; TRBD2 might be the D (6 bases). Germline CDR1 LNHNV, CDR2 YYDKDF (reference sequence). The CDR3 loop spans 17 amino acids. The V end was cut by 0 bases, the J end by 2 bases, with 17 bases between. CDR3 sequence: CATSRETLAGLAYEQYF. CDR3 sequence (DNA): TGTGCCACCAGCAGAGAGACGTTGGCGGGATTGGCCTACGAGCAGTACTTC.

The rearrangement joins TRBV5-1 to TRBJ2-2; 8 positions agree with TRBD2. This CDR3 region has 15 residues. The V segment lost 3 bases and the J segment 4 bases; nucleotides outside the gene matches: 5. The germline V gene encodes CDR1 SGHRS and CDR2 YFSETQ. CDR3 coding DNA: TGCGCCAGCAGCTATGTAGCGGGGAGCACCGGGGAGCTGTTTTTT. Its protein is CASSYVAGSTGELFF. Drawing the rest from reference TRBV5-1 and TRBJ2-2, the complete variable domain is KAGVTQTPRYLIKTRGQQVTLSCSPISGHRSVSWYQQTPGQGLQFLFEYFSETQRNKGNFPGRFSGRQFSNSRSEMNVSTLELGDSALYLCASSYVAGSTGELFFGEGSRLTVL.

This rearrangement joins TRBV18 to TRBJ1-5, with D maybe TRBD1 (5 bases). The germline gives CDR1 KGHSH, CDR2 LQKENI. V dropped 6 bases and J dropped 8 bases, with 11 bases sitting between them. The CDR3 spans 12 residues. DNA for the CDR3: TGTGCCAGCTCCACGGGGGGTGAGCCCCAGCATTTT. This codes for CASSTGGEPQHF.